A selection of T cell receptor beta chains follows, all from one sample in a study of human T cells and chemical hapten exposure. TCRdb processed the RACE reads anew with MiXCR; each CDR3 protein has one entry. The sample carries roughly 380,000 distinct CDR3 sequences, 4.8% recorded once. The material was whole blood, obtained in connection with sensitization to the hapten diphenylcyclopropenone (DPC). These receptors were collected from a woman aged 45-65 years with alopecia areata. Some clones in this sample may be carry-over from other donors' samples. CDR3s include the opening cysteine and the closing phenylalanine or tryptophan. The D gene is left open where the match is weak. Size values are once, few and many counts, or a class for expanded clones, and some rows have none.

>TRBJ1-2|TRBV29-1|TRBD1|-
TGCAGCGTTGAGGGACAGGGGGCGCGTGGCTACACCTTC
CSVEGQGARGYTF
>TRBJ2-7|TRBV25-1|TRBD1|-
TGTGCCAGCAGTGAATCCCTTTTTCACAGGGGTGTCTACGAGCAGTACTTC
CASSESLFHRGVYEQYF
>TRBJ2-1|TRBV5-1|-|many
TGCGCCAGCAGCCCAGGGACCCTTACGTACAATGAGCAGTTCTTC
CASSPGTLTYNEQFF
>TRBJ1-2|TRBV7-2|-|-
TGTGCCAGCAGCTCAGCCCCCGGGGGCTATGGCTACACCTTC
CASSSAPGGYGYTF
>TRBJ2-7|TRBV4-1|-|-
TGCGCCAGCAGCCAAGTGACAGGGACTTACGAGCAGTACTTC
CASSQVTGTYEQYF
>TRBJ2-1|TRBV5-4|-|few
TGTGCCAGCAGCCCCTGGGACGGTAATGAGCAGTTCTTC
CASSPWDGNEQFF
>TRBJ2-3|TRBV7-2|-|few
TGTGCCAGCAGCTTTTATGTGGGCACAGATACGCAGTATTTT
CASSFYVGTDTQYF
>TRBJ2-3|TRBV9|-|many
TGTGCCAGCAGCGTAGTGGGCGGAAGCCCGACAGATACGCAGTATTTT
CASSVVGGSPTDTQYF
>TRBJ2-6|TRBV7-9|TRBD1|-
TGTGCCAGCAGACCGACAGGGTCCGGGGCCAACGTCCTGACTTTC
CASRPTGSGANVLTF
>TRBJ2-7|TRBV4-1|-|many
TGCGCCAGCAGCCAAGCAGGGGCGGGATACGAGCAGTACTTC
CASSQAGAGYEQYF
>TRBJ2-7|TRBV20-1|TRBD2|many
TGCAGTGCTCTCCCGCGACTAGCGGGGGAGCAGTACTTC
CSALPRLAGEQYF
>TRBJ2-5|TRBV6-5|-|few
TGTGCCAGTAAGGGGGGCCCAGAGACCCAGTACTTC
CASKGGPETQYF
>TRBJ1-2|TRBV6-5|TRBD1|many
TGTGCCAGCAGTACCACGACAGGGAACAATGGCTACACCTTC
CASSTTTGNNGYTF
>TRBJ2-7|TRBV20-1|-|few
TGCAGTGCTAGAGACGGCACATCCTACGAGCAGTACTTC
CSARDGTSYEQYF
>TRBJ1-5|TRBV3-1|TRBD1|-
TGTGCCAGCAGCCAAACACAGGGGTCGAGCAATCAGCCCCAGCATTTT
CASSQTQGSSNQPQHF
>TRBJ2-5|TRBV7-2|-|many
TGTGCCAGCAGCTTACTTTCAGGCGCGGGCGCAGAGACCCAGTACTTC
CASSLLSGAGAETQYF
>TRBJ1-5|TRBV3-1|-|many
TGTGCCAGCAGCCAAGGAGGGAAGCCCCAGCATTTT
CASSQGGKPQHF
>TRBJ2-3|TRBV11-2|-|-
TGTGCCAGCAGCCCCGATCACCGCGATACGCAGTATTTT
CASSPDHRDTQYF
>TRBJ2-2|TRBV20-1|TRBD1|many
TGCAGTGCTAGAGAATTCGGGACAGACACCGGGGAGCTGTTTTTT
CSAREFGTDTGELFF
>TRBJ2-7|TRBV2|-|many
TGTGCCAGCAGAAGCCGGGACTCGGGGAAGAACGAGCAGTACTTC
CASRSRDSGKNEQYF
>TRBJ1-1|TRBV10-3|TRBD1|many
TGTGCCATCAGTCCAGGGACAGTTATGAACACTGAAGCTTTCTTT
CAISPGTVMNTEAFF
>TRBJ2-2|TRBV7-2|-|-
TGTGCCAGCAGCCCTTACGTGACCGGGGAGCTGTTTTTT
CASSPYVTGELFF
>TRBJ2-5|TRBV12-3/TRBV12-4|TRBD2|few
TGTGCCTCCTGCCCTTTCGGGAGGGCAACCCAGTACTTC
CASCPFGRATQYF
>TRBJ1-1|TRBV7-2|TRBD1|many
TGTGCCAGCAGCTCCATGGGACAGGGCGGCCGGAACGCTGAAGCTTTCTTT
CASSSMGQGGRNAEAFF
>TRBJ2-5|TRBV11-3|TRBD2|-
TGTGCCAGCAGCACGACTAGCGGGCCGTCGGAGACCCAGTACTTC
CASSTTSGPSETQYF
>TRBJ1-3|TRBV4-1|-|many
TGCGCCAGCAGCCAAGAATGGGGGGCCCCTGGAAACACCATATATTTT
CASSQEWGAPGNTIYF
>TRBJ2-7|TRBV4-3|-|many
TGCGCCAGCAGCCAGGAGACTATCTACGAGCAGTACTTC
CASSQETIYEQYF
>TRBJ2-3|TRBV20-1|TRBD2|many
TGCAGTGCTAGTATGGCCAGCGGGGGGTCAGATACGCAGTATTTT
CSASMASGGSDTQYF
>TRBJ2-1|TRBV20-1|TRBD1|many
TGCAGTGCTACTAGGACAGGGCCCATAGACAGTGAGCAGTTCTTC
CSATRTGPIDSEQFF
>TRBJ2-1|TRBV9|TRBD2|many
TGTGCCAGCAGCGTTAGCGGGGGGCCAATCCCCGAGCAGTTCTTC
CASSVSGGPIPEQFF
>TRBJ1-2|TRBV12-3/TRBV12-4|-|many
TGTGCCAGCAGACTGGGGAACTATGGCTACACCTTC
CASRLGNYGYTF
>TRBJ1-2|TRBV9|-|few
TGTGCCAGCAGCCCTGGGCAGACAGCTAACTATGGCTACACCTTC
CASSPGQTANYGYTF
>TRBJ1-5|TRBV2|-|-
TGTGCCAGCAGTGAAGCCCGCAGGGACGGCAATCAGCCCCAGCATTTT
CASSEARRDGNQPQHF
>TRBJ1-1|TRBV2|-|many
TGTGCCAGCAGTGAAGTGGGGATGAACACTGAAGCTTTCTTT
CASSEVGMNTEAFF
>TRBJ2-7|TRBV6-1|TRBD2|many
TGTGCCAGCAGCCACTCCAGGTCACCCTGGGGGAGCGGGAGCAACGAGCAGTACTTC
CASSHSRSPWGSGSNEQYF
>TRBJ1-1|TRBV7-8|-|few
TGTGCCAGCAGCCCAGGAGTTTCGGATGAAGCTTTCTTT
CASSPGVSDEAFF
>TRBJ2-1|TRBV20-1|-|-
TGCAGTGCGCGTCCGACTGAGAGCTCCTACAATGAGCAGTTCTTC
CSARPTESSYNEQFF
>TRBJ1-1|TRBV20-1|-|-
TGCAGTGCTAGAGATTATGGCGGGGGAATTAACACTGAAGCTTTCTTT
CSARDYGGGINTEAFF
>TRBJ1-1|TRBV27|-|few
TGTGCCAGCAGTTTCTCGGTGGGCACTGAAGCTTTCTTT
CASSFSVGTEAFF
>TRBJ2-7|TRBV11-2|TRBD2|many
TGTGCCAGCAGCCGACCGCGGGGGAGAGGAGAGCAGTACTTC
CASSRPRGRGEQYF
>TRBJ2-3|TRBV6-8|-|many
TGTGTCATCCAGCTGTCCCCGGACACGTTTCGTCCAGATACGCAGTATTTT
CVIQLSPDTFRPDTQYF
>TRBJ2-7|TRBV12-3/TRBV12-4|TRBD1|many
TGTGCCAGCAGTTTAAGTCAGTCAGGGGGCTACGAGCAGTACTTC
CASSLSQSGGYEQYF
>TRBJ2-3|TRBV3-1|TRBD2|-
TGTGCCAGCAGCCAAGGTGAACTAGCGGGGACCACAGATACGCAGTATTTT
CASSQGELAGTTDTQYF
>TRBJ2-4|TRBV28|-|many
TGTGCCAGCAGTTTATTAACGGGAGCCAAAAACATTCAGTACTTC
CASSLLTGAKNIQYF
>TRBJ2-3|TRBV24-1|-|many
TGTGCCACCAGTGATAGGCTTCTTCTCACAGATACGCAGTATTTT
CATSDRLLLTDTQYF
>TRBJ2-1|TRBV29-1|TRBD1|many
TGCAGCGTTGATGAAGGGGGCCTCTACAATGAGCAGTTCTTC
CSVDEGGLYNEQFF
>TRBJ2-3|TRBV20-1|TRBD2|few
TGCAGTGCTAGAGATCGAGCGGGAGCTCATACAGATACGCAGTATTTT
CSARDRAGAHTDTQYF
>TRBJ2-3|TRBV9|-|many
TGTGCCAGCAGCGTAGGGGGGAAGGTAGTCACAGATACGCAGTATTTT
CASSVGGKVVTDTQYF
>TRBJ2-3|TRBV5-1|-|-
TGCGCCAGCAGCGGCGGGGGCTCTCTTCAAGAGAGTAATCGGCAGTATTTT
CASSGGGSLQESNRQYF